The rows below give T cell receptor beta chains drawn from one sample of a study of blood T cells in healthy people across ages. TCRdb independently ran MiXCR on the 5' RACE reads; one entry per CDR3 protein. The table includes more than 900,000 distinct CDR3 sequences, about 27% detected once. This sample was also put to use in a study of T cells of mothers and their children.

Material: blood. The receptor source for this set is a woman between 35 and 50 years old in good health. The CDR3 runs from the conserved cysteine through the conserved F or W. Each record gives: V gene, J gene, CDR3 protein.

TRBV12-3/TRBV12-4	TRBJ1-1	CASRLQGGNTEAFF
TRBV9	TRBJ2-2	CASSPRAGLNTGELFF
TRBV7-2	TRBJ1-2	CASSALQGSYGYTF
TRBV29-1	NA	CSVEGNRGRVETQYF
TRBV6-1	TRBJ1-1	CASYLGGTEAFF
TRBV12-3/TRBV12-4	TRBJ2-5	CASALATQETQYF
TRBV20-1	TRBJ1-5	CSARDLGRGVNQPQHF
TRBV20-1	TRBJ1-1	CSARGARTGGFEAFF
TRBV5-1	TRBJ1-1	CASSPQGQGSTEAFF
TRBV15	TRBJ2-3	CATSREQGSHTDTQYF
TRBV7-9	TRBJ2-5	CASIEGTSGWGETQYF
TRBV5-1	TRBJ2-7	CASSSAPGQTYGQYF
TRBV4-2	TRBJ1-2	CASSQDRGVTNYGYTF
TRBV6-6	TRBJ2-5	CASRYSGAFQETQYF
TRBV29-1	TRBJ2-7	CSVVGASYEQYF
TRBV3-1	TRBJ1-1	CASSQDIPGTLGTEAFF
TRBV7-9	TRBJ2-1	CASSLEVGVGEQFF
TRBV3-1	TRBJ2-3	CARSWTRSTDTQYF
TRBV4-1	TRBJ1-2	CASSPDRTSPYGYTF
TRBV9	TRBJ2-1	CATTREGVNEQFF
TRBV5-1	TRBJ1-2	CASSSAGNYGYTF
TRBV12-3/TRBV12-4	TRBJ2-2	CASSLGDRSTGELFF
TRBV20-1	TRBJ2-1	CSASTGSSSGEQFF
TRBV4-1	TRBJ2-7	CASSQDRYTDYEQYF
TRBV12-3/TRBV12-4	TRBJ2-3	CASSFWGAREDTQYF
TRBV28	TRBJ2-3	CAIKRQGTTDTQYF
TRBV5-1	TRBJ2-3	CASSLGPRAGGTDTQYF
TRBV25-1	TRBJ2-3	CASSEYFLGGFSTDTQYF
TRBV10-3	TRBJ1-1	CAISESGRGNTEAFF
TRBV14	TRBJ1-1	CASSQQQGAVNTEAFF
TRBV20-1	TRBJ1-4	CSARDQAVWGEKLFF
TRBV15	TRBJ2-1	CATSIVAGTYNEQFF
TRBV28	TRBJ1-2	CASSFGQGKIYGYTF
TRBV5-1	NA	CASRSGTGYHEQYF
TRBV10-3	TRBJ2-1	CAISEASGSSYNEQFF
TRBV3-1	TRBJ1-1	CASISEGTEAFF
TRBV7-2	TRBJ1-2	CASSLGVSSNYGYTF